This entry lists 16 T cell receptor beta chains sequenced from one sample in a study of blood T cell repertoires in COVID-19. The method was immunoSEQ multiplex PCR; TCRdb's version includes in-frame clones alone and lacks a portion of them. The sample shows over 100,000 clones, approximately 84% of them seen only once. The sample comprised peripheral blood. The source is a man aged 40-55 years with active or convalescent COVID-19.

A single count supports this clone. The CDR3, as DNA: TGCGCCAGCAGCTCCGGCGCCGGTTGGCGGACAGATACGCAGTATTTT. It codes for CASSSGAGWRTDTQYF. The chain links TRBV5-1 to TRBJ2-3; D is unresolved. V dropped 3 bases and J dropped 3 bases, with 17 bases sitting between them. This CDR3 is 16 amino acids long. Germline loops: CDR1 SGHRS, CDR2 YFSETQ.

J is TRBJ1-5 and V is TRBV4-2; D might be TRBD1 (5 bases). Looked up from germline, CDR1 is LGHNA and CDR2 is YNFKEQ. The CDR3 runs 13 residues. V lost 3 bases to trimming and J lost 5 bases, with 8 bases between them. The CDR3 reads CASSQAGYQPQHF. In DNA, the CDR3 is TGTGCCAGCAGCCAGGCAGGGTATCAGCCCCAGCATTTT.

The V call is TRBV4-2, the J call TRBJ2-4, with D maybe TRBD2 (6 bases). Per the germline V gene, CDR1 is LGHNA and CDR2 is YNFKEQ. The CDR3 totals 19 residues. V gave up 0 bases and J gave up 2 bases, with 20 bases separating them. CDR3 sequence: CASSQDHSRASVTKNIQYF. In DNA, the CDR3 is TGTGCCAGCAGCCAAGATCATAGTAGGGCTAGCGTCACCAAAAACATTCAGTACTTC.

This chain links TRBV6-2 or TRBV6-3 with TRBJ2-7; 11 bases fit TRBD1. With 0 bases clipped from V and 3 bases from J, the junction kept 1 base outside the gene matches. The CDR3 contains 15 residues. Germline V lookup: CDR1 MNHEY, CDR2 SVGEGT. CDR3 coding DNA: TGTGCCAGCAGTTACTCCGGGACAGGGGGCTACGAGCAGTACTTC. This codes for CASSYSGTGGYEQYF.

This sequence joins TRBV25-1 and TRBJ1-1; weak D call: TRBD1 (5 bases). CDR1 and CDR2 (germline): MGHDK, SYGVNS. V lost 2 bases and J lost 8, with 18 bases in between. The CDR3 is made up of 15 amino acids. The CDR3 loop reads CASSERRGPYMEAFF. CDR3 nucleotide sequence: TGTGCCAGCAGTGAACGAAGGGGCCCGTACATGGAAGCTTTCTTT.

The chain is built from TRBV19 and TRBJ1-6; D is perhaps TRBD1 (5 bases). V was pared by 5 bases and J by 10 bases, with 12 bases between. The V gene's germline CDR1 is LNHDA and CDR2 SQIVND (reference sequence). CDR3 length equals 13 residues. In DNA, the CDR3 is TGTGCCAGTAGTCCACGGGGGGGATCACCCCTCCACTTT. Amino acids: CASSPRGGSPLHF.

This chain joins TRBV7-8 and TRBJ2-1, with unresolved D. V lost 1 base, J lost 6 bases, and 4 bases lay in between. Germline V lookup: CDR1 SGHVS, CDR2 FQNEAQ. This CDR3 is built from 12 residues. The CDR3 loop is CASSLVRNEQFF. CDR3 in DNA: TGTGCCAGCAGCTTAGTTCGCAATGAGCAGTTCTTC.

This clone appeared once. This chain connects TRBV9 to TRBJ1-2; 8 nucleotides line up with TRBD1. The CDR3 extends over 16 amino acids. V shed 0 bases, J shed 1 base, and the junction held 5 bases outside the gene matches. CDR1 and CDR2 (germline): SGDLS, YYNGEE. The CDR3: CASSVAPGQGNYGYTF. The CDR3 DNA reads as TGTGCCAGCAGCGTAGCCCCCGGACAGGGTAACTATGGCTACACCTTC.

The chain recombines TRBV7-2 with TRBJ2-7; possibly TRBD1 for D (6 bases). The germline CDR1 and CDR2 sequences are SGHTA and FQGNSA. Trimming shortened V by 3 bases and J by 2 bases, and 11 bases separated the two germline ends. The CDR3 runs to 14 residues. Here the CDR3 reads CASSFQGGTYEQYF. The CDR3 DNA follows: TGTGCCAGCAGCTTTCAAGGGGGAACCTACGAGCAGTACTTC.

This chain connects TRBV20-1 to TRBJ2-1; D uncertain. This CDR3 has 11 amino acids. V was trimmed by 6 bases and J by 7 bases, leaving 10 bases between them. Germline loops: CDR1 DFQATT, CDR2 SNEGSKA (reference sequence). The CDR3 protein is CSAIDLNEQFF. CDR3 sequence (DNA): TGCAGTGCAATCGACTTGAATGAGCAGTTCTTC.

The J gene is TRBJ2-3, the V gene TRBV6-1; the D gene is possibly TRBD2 (5 bases). The CDR3 sequence is 11 residues long. Germline loops: CDR1 MNHNS, CDR2 SASEGT. Trimming stripped 3 bases from V and 9 bases from J, with 7 bases between. The chain's CDR3 is CASSDRRTQYF. DNA for the CDR3: TGTGCCAGCAGTGACAGGAGGACGCAGTATTTT.

There are many counts of this clone. CDR3 DNA sequence: TGTGCCAGCAGCGTAGGGGCTACCTACGAGCAGTACTTC. Its protein is CASSVGATYEQYF. The genes are TRBV3-1 (or the pseudogene TRBV3-2) and TRBJ2-7, with a possible D match to TRBD1 (5 bases). The germline gives CDR1 LGHDT, CDR2 YNNKEL (reference sequence). This CDR3 contains 13 residues. V was pared by 5 bases and J by 2 bases, with 10 bases between.

This sequence joins TRBV5-4 and TRBJ2-7; TRBD1 matches at 10 bases. Germline trimming cut 4 bases from V and 2 bases from J; bases unmatched to any gene: 3. The germline CDR1 and CDR2 sequences are SGHNT and YYREEE (reference sequence). The CDR3 has 14 amino acids. The CDR3 sequence: CASSPGQGPYEQYF. The CDR3 DNA reads TGTGCCAGCAGCCCGGGACAGGGGCCCTACGAGCAGTACTTC.

The J gene is TRBJ1-2, the V gene TRBV3-1 (or the pseudogene TRBV3-2); no clear D. CDR3 length equals 15 residues. Germline lookup yields CDR1 LGHDT and CDR2 YNNKEL (reference sequence). The V end was cut by 3 bases, the J end by 2 bases, with 13 bases between. CDR3 nucleotides: TGTGCCAGCAGCCATTGGGGAGCCCTAAACTATGGCTACACCTTC. Its translation: CASSHWGALNYGYTF.

This sequence joins TRBV6-6 and TRBJ1-4; D may be TRBD1 (5 bases). The CDR3 extends over 14 amino acids. In germline, CDR1 is MNHNY, CDR2 SVGAGI (reference sequence). Trimming took 5 bases from V and 8 from J, leaving 15 bases between them. The CDR3 DNA reads as TGTGCCAGCAGTCTAGACAGTTACGGGGAAAAACTGTTTTTT. Translation: CASSLDSYGEKLFF.

This CDR3 reads CASSAGTGVGEQYF. The CDR3, as DNA: TGCGCCAGCAGCGCCGGGACAGGGGTTGGGGAGCAGTACTTC. The chain carries TRBV5-1 and TRBJ2-7; 10 nucleotides match TRBD1. The CDR3 runs 14 residues. The V gene's germline CDR1 is SGHRS and CDR2 YFSETQ. V shed 4 bases, J shed 7 bases, and the junction held 8 bases outside the gene matches.